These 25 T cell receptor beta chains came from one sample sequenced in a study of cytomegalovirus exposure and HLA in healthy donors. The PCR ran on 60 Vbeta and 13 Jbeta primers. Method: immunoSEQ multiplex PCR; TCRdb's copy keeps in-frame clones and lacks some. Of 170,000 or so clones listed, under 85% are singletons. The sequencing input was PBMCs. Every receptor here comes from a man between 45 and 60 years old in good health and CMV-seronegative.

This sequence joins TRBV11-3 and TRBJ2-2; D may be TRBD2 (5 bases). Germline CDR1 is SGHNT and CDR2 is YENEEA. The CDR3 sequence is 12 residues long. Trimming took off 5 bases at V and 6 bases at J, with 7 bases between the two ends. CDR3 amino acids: CASSQRAGELFF. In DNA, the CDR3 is TGTGCCAGCAGCCAGAGGGCCGGGGAGCTGTTTTTT.

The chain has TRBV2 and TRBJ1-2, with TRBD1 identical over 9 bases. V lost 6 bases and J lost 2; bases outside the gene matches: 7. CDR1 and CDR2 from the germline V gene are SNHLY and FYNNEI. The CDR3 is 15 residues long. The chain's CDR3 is CASSRGQGLNYGYTF. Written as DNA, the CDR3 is TGTGCCAGCAGCCGGGGACAGGGATTGAACTATGGCTACACCTTC.

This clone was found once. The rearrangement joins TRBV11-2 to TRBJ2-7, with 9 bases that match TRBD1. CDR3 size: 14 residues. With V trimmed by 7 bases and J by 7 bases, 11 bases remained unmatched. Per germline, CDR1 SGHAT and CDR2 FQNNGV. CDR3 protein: CASKLTGGTWEQYF. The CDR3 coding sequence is TGTGCCAGCAAACTTACAGGGGGCACGTGGGAGCAGTACTTC.

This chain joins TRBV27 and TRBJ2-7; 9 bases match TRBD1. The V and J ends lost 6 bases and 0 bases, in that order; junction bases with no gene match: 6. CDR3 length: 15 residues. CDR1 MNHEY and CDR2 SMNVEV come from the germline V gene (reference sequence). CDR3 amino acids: CASRQPGQGSYEQYF. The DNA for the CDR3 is TGTGCCAGCAGACAACCGGGACAGGGCTCCTACGAGCAGTACTTC.

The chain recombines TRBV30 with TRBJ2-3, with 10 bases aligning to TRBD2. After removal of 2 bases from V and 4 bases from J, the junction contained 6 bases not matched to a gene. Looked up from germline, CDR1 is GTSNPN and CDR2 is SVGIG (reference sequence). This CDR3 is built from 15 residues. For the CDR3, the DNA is TGTGCCTGGAGTCCCAGCGGGAGGGCCTCAGATACGCAGTATTTT. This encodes CAWSPSGRASDTQYF.

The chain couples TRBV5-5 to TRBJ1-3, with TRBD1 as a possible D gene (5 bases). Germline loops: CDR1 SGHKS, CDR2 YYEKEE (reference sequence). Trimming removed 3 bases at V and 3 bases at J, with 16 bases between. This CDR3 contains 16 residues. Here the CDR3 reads CASSSIDPGLGNTIYF. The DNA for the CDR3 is TGTGCCAGCAGCTCAATCGATCCAGGGCTTGGAAACACCATATATTTT. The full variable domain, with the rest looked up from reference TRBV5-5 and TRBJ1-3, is DAGVTQSPTHLIKTRGQQVTLRCSPISGHKSVSWYQQVLGQGPQFIFQYYEKEERGRGNFPDRFSARQFPNYSSELNVNALLLGDSALYLCASSSIDPGLGNTIYFGEGSWLTVV.

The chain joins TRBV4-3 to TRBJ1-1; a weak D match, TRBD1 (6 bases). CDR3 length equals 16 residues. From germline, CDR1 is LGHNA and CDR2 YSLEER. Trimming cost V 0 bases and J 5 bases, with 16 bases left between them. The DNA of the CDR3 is TGCGCCAGCAGCCAAGATCGTTCAGGGGCGTATACTGAAGCTTTCTTT. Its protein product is CASSQDRSGAYTEAFF.

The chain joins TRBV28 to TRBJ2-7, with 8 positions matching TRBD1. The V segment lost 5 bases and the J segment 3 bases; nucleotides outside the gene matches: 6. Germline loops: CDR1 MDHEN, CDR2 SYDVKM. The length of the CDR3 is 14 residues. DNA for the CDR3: TGTGCCAGCAGTGGCCCCGACAGGGGCTACGAGCAGTACTTC. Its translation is CASSGPDRGYEQYF.

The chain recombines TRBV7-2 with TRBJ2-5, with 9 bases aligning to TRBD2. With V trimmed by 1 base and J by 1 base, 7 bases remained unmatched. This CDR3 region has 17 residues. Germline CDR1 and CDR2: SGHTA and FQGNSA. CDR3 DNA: TGTGCCAGCAGCTTAGGGCTGGCGGGAGGGGTCCAAGAGACCCAGTACTTC. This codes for CASSLGLAGGVQETQYF. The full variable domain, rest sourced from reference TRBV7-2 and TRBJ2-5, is GAGVSQSPSNKVTEKGKDVELRCDPISGHTALYWYRQSLGQGLEFLIYFQGNSAPDKSGLPSDRFSAERTGGSVSTLTIQRTQQEDSAVYLCASSLGLAGGVQETQYFGPGTRLLVL.

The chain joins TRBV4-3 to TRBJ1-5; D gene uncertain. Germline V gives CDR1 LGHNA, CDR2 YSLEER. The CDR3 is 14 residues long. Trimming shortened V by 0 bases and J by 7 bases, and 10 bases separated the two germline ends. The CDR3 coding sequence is TGCGCCAGCAGCCAAGAAGAGGGTTGGCAGCCCCAGCATTTT. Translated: CASSQEEGWQPQHF.

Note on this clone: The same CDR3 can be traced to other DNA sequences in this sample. This CDR3 reads CASSSGQSYEQYF. CDR3 in DNA: TGTGCCAGCAGCTCAGGACAGTCCTACGAGCAGTACTTC. The V gene is TRBV28, the J gene TRBJ2-7; D might be TRBD1 (6 bases). Germline V gene sequence: CDR1 MDHEN, CDR2 SYDVKM. The germline V and J ends were trimmed by 6 bases and 1 base, with 10 bases remaining between them. The CDR3 consists of 13 residues.

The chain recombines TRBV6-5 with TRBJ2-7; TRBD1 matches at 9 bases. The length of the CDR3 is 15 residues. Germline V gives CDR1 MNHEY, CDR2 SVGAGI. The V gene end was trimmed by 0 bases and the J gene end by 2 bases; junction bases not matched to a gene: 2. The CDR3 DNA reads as TGTGCCAGCAGTTACTCGGACAGGGGCGCCTACGAGCAGTACTTC. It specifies CASSYSDRGAYEQYF.

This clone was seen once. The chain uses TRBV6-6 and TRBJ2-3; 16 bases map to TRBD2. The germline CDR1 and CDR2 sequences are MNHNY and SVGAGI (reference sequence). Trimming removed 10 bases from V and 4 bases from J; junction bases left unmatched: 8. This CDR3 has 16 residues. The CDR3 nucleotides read TGTGCCATCGGGACTAGCGGGAGGGGTGGTCCAGATACGCAGTATTTT. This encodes CAIGTSGRGGPDTQYF.

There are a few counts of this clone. DNA of the CDR3: TGTGCCATCACCCAGACACTGAACACTGAAGCTTTCTTT. This gives the protein CAITQTLNTEAFF. The V gene is TRBV10-3, the J gene TRBJ1-1; D unclear. The V and J ends lost 7 bases and 0 bases respectively, with 9 bases between them. There are 13 residues in the CDR3. The germline gives CDR1 ENHRY, CDR2 SYGVKD.

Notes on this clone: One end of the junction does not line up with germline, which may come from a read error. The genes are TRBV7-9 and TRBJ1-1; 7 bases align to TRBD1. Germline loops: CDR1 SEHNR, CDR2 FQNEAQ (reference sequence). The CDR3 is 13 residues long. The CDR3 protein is CSSSRQGNTEAFF. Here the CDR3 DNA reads TGTTCCAGCAGCCGACAGGGGAACACTGAAGCTTTCTTT.

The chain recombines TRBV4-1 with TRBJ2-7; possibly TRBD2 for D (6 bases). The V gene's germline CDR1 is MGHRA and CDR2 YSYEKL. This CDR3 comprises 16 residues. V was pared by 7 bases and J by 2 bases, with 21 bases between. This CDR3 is CASKLSSAEGPYEQYF. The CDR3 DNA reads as TGCGCCAGCAAACTAAGCTCAGCGGAGGGACCCTACGAGCAGTACTTC.

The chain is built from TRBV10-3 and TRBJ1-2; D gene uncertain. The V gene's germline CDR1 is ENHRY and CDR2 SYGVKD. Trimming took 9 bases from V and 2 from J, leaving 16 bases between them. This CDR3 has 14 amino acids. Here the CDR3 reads CAIRDKALNYGYTF. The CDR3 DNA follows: TGTGCCATTCGAGACAAGGCCCTAAACTATGGCTACACCTTC.

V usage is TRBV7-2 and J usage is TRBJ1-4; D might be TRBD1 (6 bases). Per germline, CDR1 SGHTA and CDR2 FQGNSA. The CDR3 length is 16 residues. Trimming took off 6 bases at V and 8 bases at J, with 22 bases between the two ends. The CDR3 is CASSHHGQSTGEKLFF. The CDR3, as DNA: TGTGCCAGCAGTCACCACGGACAGTCTACTGGGGAAAAACTGTTTTTT.

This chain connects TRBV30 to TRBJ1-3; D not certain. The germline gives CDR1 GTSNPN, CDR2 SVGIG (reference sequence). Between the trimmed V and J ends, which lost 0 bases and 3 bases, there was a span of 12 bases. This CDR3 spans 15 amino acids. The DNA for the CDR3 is TGTGCCTGGAGTGTATCCGGGTTGAGTGGAAACACCATATATTTT. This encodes CAWSVSGLSGNTIYF.

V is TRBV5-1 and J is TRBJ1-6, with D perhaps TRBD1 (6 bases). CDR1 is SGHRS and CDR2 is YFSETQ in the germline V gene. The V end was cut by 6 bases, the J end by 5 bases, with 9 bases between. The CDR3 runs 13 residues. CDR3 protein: CASTTGNNSPLHF. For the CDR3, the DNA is TGCGCCAGCACCACAGGGAATAATTCACCCCTCCACTTT.

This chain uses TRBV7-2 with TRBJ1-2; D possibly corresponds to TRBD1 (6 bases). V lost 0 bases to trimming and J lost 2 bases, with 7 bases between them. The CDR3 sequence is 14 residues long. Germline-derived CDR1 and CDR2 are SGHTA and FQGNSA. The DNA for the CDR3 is TGTGCCAGCAGCTTAGCGGACAGCAACTATGGCTACACCTTC. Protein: CASSLADSNYGYTF.

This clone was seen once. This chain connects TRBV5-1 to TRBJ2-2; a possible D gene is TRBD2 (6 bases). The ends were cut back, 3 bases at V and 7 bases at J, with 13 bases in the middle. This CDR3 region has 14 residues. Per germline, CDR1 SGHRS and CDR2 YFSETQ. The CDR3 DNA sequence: TGCGCCAGCAGCTACCGGGACTTGAGCGGGGAGCTGTTTTTT. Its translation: CASSYRDLSGELFF.

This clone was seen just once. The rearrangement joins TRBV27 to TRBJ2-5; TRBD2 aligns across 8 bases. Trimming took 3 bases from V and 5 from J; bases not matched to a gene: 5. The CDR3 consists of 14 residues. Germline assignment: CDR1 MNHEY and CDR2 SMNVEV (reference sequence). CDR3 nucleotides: TGTGCCAGCAGTTTGAGCGGGGGCTACGAGACCCAGTACTTC. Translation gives CASSLSGGYETQYF.

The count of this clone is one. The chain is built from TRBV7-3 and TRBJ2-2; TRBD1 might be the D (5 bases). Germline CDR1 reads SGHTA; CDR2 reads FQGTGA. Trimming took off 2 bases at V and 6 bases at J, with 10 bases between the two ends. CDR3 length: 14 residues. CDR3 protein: CASSLWQGSGELFF. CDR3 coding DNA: TGTGCCAGCAGCTTATGGCAGGGTTCCGGGGAGCTGTTTTTT.

DNA for the CDR3: TGTGCCAGCAGCCCCCGGGACAGGGCGTCCTACGAGCAGTACTTC. Its protein product is CASSPRDRASYEQYF. The genes are TRBV7-9 and TRBJ2-7; 9 bases agree with TRBD1. Germline lookup yields CDR1 SEHNR and CDR2 FQNEAQ (reference sequence). The CDR3 contains 15 residues. Germline trimming cut 5 bases from V and 1 base from J; bases unmatched to any gene: 6.